This section outlines one T cell receptor beta chain sequence together with its context. Its antigen is not known. This record comes from a study of CD8+ T cells in alopecia areata. Overall study context: The investigators scored severity in treated patients by the percentage of affected scalp area. Findings of the study overall: Scalp clonality and expanded CD8+ clones among the top 100 fell significantly with tofacitinib.

CDR3 length: 13 amino acids. V was trimmed by 2 bases and J by 10 bases, leaving 17 bases between them. The germline V gene has CDR1 GTSNPN and CDR2 SVGIG (reference sequence). Reverse transcription of extracted RNA yielded cDNA, which provided the sequencing template. The protocol was immunoSEQ multiplex PCR, while the TCRdb copy is restricted to in-frame clones and leaves out a portion. The sample contains roughly 190,000 clones, 60% of which appear only once. Treatment denoted: oral pan-JAK inhibitor, 5-10 mg twice daily. The sample was CD4+ T cells sorted from blood, taken at week 4, from a patient treated with tofacitinib. The receptor was isolated from a human donor with alopecia areata. This chain links TRBV30 with TRBJ1-1; a weak D match, TRBD1 (6 bases). The CDR3, as DNA: TGTGCCTGGAGTACCGGGGGCCCTGGTCGAGCTTTCTTT. It is translated as CAWSTGGPGRAFF.